The TCR beta chain under discussion was sequenced for a study of metastatic and nonmetastatic thyroid tumors. With MiXCR, TCRdb called clones anew from the PCR reads. Of about 52,000 clones detected, approximately 15% appear once; the ten largest clones hold 2.5% to 3%. The CDR3 consists of 15 residues. Deletions cut 5 bases from V and 2 bases from J, with 14 bases between. CDR1 is KGHSH and CDR2 is LQKENI in the germline V gene. This clone was picked up many times. Its antigen is still unknown. Nobody among the patients had been given any treatment before thyroid surgery. Study observations and caveats: Significantly greater TCR beta diversity was reportedly found in malignant thyroid tumors than in benign nodules (in blood and tumor).

The receptor was isolated from a female donor with papillary thyroid cancer or a benign thyroid nodule (not recorded which). Some clones in this sample may be carry-over from other donors' samples. The sample taken for sequencing was blood. This chain links TRBV18 with TRBJ2-3; perhaps TRBD1 as D (6 bases). CDR3 loop: CASSSFGQNTDTQYF. CDR3 DNA: TGTGCCAGCTCATCATTCGGACAGAACACAGATACGCAGTATTTT.